This T cell receptor (beta chain) was captured in a study of blood T cell repertoires in COVID-19. Background on the study: T cells, B-cell-depleted T cells, or PBMCs supplied cDNA or gDNA.

J was trimmed by 6 bases and V by 6 bases; bases with no gene match: 10. The CDR3 contains 15 residues. The germline gives CDR1 ENHRY, CDR2 SYGVKD. In the original processing: Reference gene primers were amplified, and this amplification served to estimate nucleated cell counts. Profiling relied on immunoSEQ multiplex PCR, and the TCRdb table lists in-frame clones only, not all of them. V, J and clone size derive from that table, while D and trimming were established from the DNA sequence. The data contain some 140,000 clones, roughly 72% of them seen just once; the ten biggest clones take up approximately 11%.

The TCR sequence derives from a human donor in a cohort sampled during active COVID-19. Input material: peripheral blood. The chain joins TRBV10-3 to TRBJ2-2; 7 bases line up with TRBD1. CDR3 region: CAIRGTGQGAGELFF. The CDR3 nucleotides are TGTGCCATCAGGGGAACAGGGCAGGGGGCCGGGGAGCTGTTTTTT.